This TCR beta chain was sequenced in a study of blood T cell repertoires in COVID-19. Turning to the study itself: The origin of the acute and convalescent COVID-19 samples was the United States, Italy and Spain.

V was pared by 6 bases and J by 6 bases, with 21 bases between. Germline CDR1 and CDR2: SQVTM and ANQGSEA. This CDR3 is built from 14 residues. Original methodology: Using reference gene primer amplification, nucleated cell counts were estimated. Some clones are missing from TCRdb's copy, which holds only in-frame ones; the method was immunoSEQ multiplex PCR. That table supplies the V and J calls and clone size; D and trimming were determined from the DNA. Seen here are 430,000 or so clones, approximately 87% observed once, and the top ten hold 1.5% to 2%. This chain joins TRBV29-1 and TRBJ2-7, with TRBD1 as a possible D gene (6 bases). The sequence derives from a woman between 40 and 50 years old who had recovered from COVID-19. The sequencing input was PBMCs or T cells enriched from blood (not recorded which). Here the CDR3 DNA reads TGCAGCGTCGCCCCACAGGGCTCGAGCGGCGAGCAGTACTTC. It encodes CSVAPQGSSGEQYF.